A selection of T cell receptor beta chains follows, all from one sample in a study of human T cells and chemical hapten exposure. TCRdb re-called the 5' RACE reads with MiXCR, one entry per CDR3 protein. The sample includes about 140,000 distinct CDR3 sequences, roughly 4.1% of them seen just once. The receptor set was obtained from a female donor in good health. CDR3s include the opening cysteine and the closing phenylalanine or tryptophan. The order of the fields is clone size, J gene, D gene, V gene, CDR3 DNA, CDR3 protein. The D gene is left open where the match is weak. Size is stated for part of the rows, as once, few or many counts, or as a class when the clone is expanded.

clone size: -; J gene: TRBJ2-2; D gene: -; V gene: TRBV28; CDR3 DNA: TGTGCCAGCAAAGAAATAGACGGGGAGCTGTTTTTT; CDR3 protein: CASKEIDGELFF
clone size: -; J gene: TRBJ2-5; D gene: -; V gene: TRBV2; CDR3 DNA: TGTGCCAGCTCTACGAGGACCTTCCAAGAGACCCAGTACTTC; CDR3 protein: CASSTRTFQETQYF
clone size: many; J gene: TRBJ2-3; D gene: -; V gene: TRBV24-1; CDR3 DNA: TGTGCCACCAGTGATACCCAGGGAGTGGGAGATACGCAGTATTTT; CDR3 protein: CATSDTQGVGDTQYF
clone size: few; J gene: TRBJ1-1; D gene: TRBD1; V gene: TRBV6-5; CDR3 DNA: TGTGCCAGCAGTTCAGGGGGTCTGACAAAAGCTTTCTTT; CDR3 protein: CASSSGGLTKAFF
clone size: many; J gene: TRBJ1-1; D gene: TRBD1; V gene: TRBV3-1; CDR3 DNA: TGTGCCAGCAGCTACAGGGGGGATAACACTGAAGCTTTCTTT; CDR3 protein: CASSYRGDNTEAFF
clone size: many; J gene: TRBJ2-3; D gene: TRBD2; V gene: TRBV7-2; CDR3 DNA: TGTGCCAGCAGCTTAGTTGGGGGGGTTAGCTCAGATACGCAGTATTTT; CDR3 protein: CASSLVGGVSSDTQYF
clone size: many; J gene: TRBJ1-3; D gene: TRBD1; V gene: TRBV25-1; CDR3 DNA: TGTGCCAGCAGTGTCGGGACAGGACCCAGAGGGCACTCTGGAAACACCATATATTTT; CDR3 protein: CASSVGTGPRGHSGNTIYF
clone size: -; J gene: TRBJ2-3; D gene: TRBD2; V gene: TRBV3-1; CDR3 DNA: TGTGCCAGCAGCCTCTTTGCGAGCGGGGGGTCAGATACGCAGTATTTT; CDR3 protein: CASSLFASGGSDTQYF
clone size: many; J gene: TRBJ1-5; D gene: -; V gene: TRBV20-1; CDR3 DNA: TGCAGTGCACCGAGGGTTCCCAATAGCAATCAGCCCCAGCATTTT; CDR3 protein: CSAPRVPNSNQPQHF
clone size: -; J gene: TRBJ2-7; D gene: -; V gene: TRBV11-2; CDR3 DNA: TGTGCCAGCAGCTTAGGTACTAGCAGGCCCTACGAGCAGTACTTC; CDR3 protein: CASSLGTSRPYEQYF
clone size: many; J gene: TRBJ2-1; D gene: -; V gene: TRBV13; CDR3 DNA: TGTGCCAGCAGCTCGACTAGTAATGAGCAGTTCTTC; CDR3 protein: CASSSTSNEQFF
clone size: many; J gene: TRBJ2-6; D gene: -; V gene: TRBV9; CDR3 DNA: TGTGCCAGCAGCGTAGGCGGGGCCAACGTCCTGACTTTC; CDR3 protein: CASSVGGANVLTF
clone size: few; J gene: TRBJ2-1; D gene: TRBD2; V gene: TRBV6-4; CDR3 DNA: TGTGCCAGCAGTGACTCCACGGGGGGAGCCTACAATGAGCAGTTCTTC; CDR3 protein: CASSDSTGGAYNEQFF
clone size: many; J gene: TRBJ2-1; D gene: -; V gene: TRBV5-1; CDR3 DNA: TGCGCCAGCAGGTTAGGGAATCTTGAGCAGTTCTTC; CDR3 protein: CASRLGNLEQFF
clone size: many; J gene: TRBJ1-5; D gene: -; V gene: TRBV20-1; CDR3 DNA: TGCAGTGCTAGACCCGGGAGTAGCAATCAGCCCCAGCATTTT; CDR3 protein: CSARPGSSNQPQHF
clone size: -; J gene: TRBJ1-6; D gene: -; V gene: TRBV19; CDR3 DNA: TGTGCCAGTAGTATACGGACGGCCAATTCACCCCTCCACTTT; CDR3 protein: CASSIRTANSPLHF
clone size: few; J gene: TRBJ1-2; D gene: -; V gene: TRBV5-1; CDR3 DNA: TGCGCCAGCAGCTTGGAAGGACGTCCCTCAAGTGGCTACACCTTC; CDR3 protein: CASSLEGRPSSGYTF
clone size: many; J gene: TRBJ1-5; D gene: TRBD1; V gene: TRBV12-3/TRBV12-4; CDR3 DNA: TGTGCCAGCAGTCCTGGGGACAGGGCCGAGGGTAATCAGCCCCAGCATTTT; CDR3 protein: CASSPGDRAEGNQPQHF
clone size: many; J gene: TRBJ1-1; D gene: -; V gene: TRBV4-3; CDR3 DNA: TGCGCCAGCAGCCAAGATCTTGGTTCGGACAAAGCTTTCTTT; CDR3 protein: CASSQDLGSDKAFF
clone size: many; J gene: TRBJ1-1; D gene: -; V gene: TRBV20-1; CDR3 DNA: TGCAGTGCTCGACGGATGAACACTGAAGCTTTCTTT; CDR3 protein: CSARRMNTEAFF
clone size: many; J gene: TRBJ2-7; D gene: -; V gene: TRBV11-2; CDR3 DNA: TGTGCCAGCAGCAGGGGGTCTCCGAGCCGGTACTTC; CDR3 protein: CASSRGSPSRYF
clone size: many; J gene: TRBJ2-1; D gene: TRBD2; V gene: TRBV5-6; CDR3 DNA: TGTGCCAGCAGCTTGGTGCGAGCGGGGGGCGATGAGCAGTTCTTC; CDR3 protein: CASSLVRAGGDEQFF
clone size: -; J gene: TRBJ2-1; D gene: TRBD2; V gene: TRBV10-3; CDR3 DNA: TGTGCCATCACCCGACTAGCGGGGGTTTCCAATGAGCAGTTCTTC; CDR3 protein: CAITRLAGVSNEQFF
clone size: many; J gene: TRBJ1-6; D gene: TRBD1; V gene: TRBV3-1; CDR3 DNA: TGTGCCAGCAGCCTGACAGGGGGCAGGAATTCACCCCTCCACTTT; CDR3 protein: CASSLTGGRNSPLHF
clone size: many; J gene: TRBJ2-3; D gene: TRBD2; V gene: TRBV18; CDR3 DNA: TGTGCCAGCTCACCACAACTAGCGGCAGATACGCAGTATTTT; CDR3 protein: CASSPQLAADTQYF
clone size: many; J gene: TRBJ1-4; D gene: TRBD1; V gene: TRBV6-5; CDR3 DNA: TGTGCCAGCAGTTACGGTACAGGGGTCAGAAGGGAAAAACTGTTTTTT; CDR3 protein: CASSYGTGVRREKLFF
clone size: many; J gene: TRBJ2-2; D gene: -; V gene: TRBV12-3/TRBV12-4; CDR3 DNA: TGTGCCACCCACCCGGACAGAAACACCGGGGAGCTGTTTTTT; CDR3 protein: CATHPDRNTGELFF
clone size: many; J gene: TRBJ2-1; D gene: TRBD2; V gene: TRBV28; CDR3 DNA: TGTGCCAGCAGTTTTACCACAGGACGCGGGGGGGTTCGCTCCTACAATGAGCAGTTCTTC; CDR3 protein: CASSFTTGRGGVRSYNEQFF
clone size: many; J gene: TRBJ2-1; D gene: TRBD2; V gene: TRBV24-1; CDR3 DNA: TGTGCCACCAGTGACCCGGGACTAGCGGGGGAAAAGCAGTTCTTC; CDR3 protein: CATSDPGLAGEKQFF
clone size: -; J gene: TRBJ2-5; D gene: -; V gene: TRBV9; CDR3 DNA: TGTGCCAGCAGCGCATCTTACGGCGAGACCCAGTACTTC; CDR3 protein: CASSASYGETQYF
clone size: -; J gene: TRBJ2-4; D gene: TRBD1; V gene: TRBV20-1; CDR3 DNA: TGCGGTGCTATCTTCCGGGACAGGGGAAGTTTCGAAAACATTCAGTACTTC; CDR3 protein: CGAIFRDRGSFENIQYF
clone size: many; J gene: TRBJ2-7; D gene: TRBD2; V gene: TRBV12-3/TRBV12-4; CDR3 DNA: TGTGCCAGCAGTTCGGGACTAGCAACTTACGAGCAGTACTTC; CDR3 protein: CASSSGLATYEQYF
clone size: many; J gene: TRBJ2-1; D gene: -; V gene: TRBV5-1; CDR3 DNA: TGCGCCAGCAGCTTGGGGGTAGCGCCGACCTACAATGAGCAGTTCTTC; CDR3 protein: CASSLGVAPTYNEQFF
clone size: few; J gene: TRBJ2-3; D gene: -; V gene: TRBV5-1; CDR3 DNA: TGCGCCAGCAGCTTGAAGGACCTCTATACGCAGTATTTT; CDR3 protein: CASSLKDLYTQYF
clone size: many; J gene: TRBJ2-3; D gene: TRBD2; V gene: TRBV9; CDR3 DNA: TGTGCCAGCACACTAGCGGGGGGTCCCCCAGATACGCAGTATTTT; CDR3 protein: CASTLAGGPPDTQYF
clone size: many; J gene: TRBJ2-7; D gene: -; V gene: TRBV28; CDR3 DNA: TGTGCCAGCAGTTTCTTCGGACGTTCCTACGAGCAGTACTTC; CDR3 protein: CASSFFGRSYEQYF
clone size: many; J gene: TRBJ2-5; D gene: TRBD2; V gene: TRBV20-1; CDR3 DNA: TGCAGTGCTAGGGGGGCGGGAGGGTCTGAGACCCAGTACTTC; CDR3 protein: CSARGAGGSETQYF
clone size: few; J gene: TRBJ2-7; D gene: -; V gene: TRBV28; CDR3 DNA: TGTGCCAGCAGTTTTACGGGACGGCCCTACGAGCAGTACTTC; CDR3 protein: CASSFTGRPYEQYF
clone size: many; J gene: TRBJ2-2; D gene: -; V gene: TRBV13; CDR3 DNA: TGTGCCAGCAGCTTAGATGAGGGTATTAACACCGGGGAGCTGTTTTTT; CDR3 protein: CASSLDEGINTGELFF
clone size: many; J gene: TRBJ1-5; D gene: -; V gene: TRBV9; CDR3 DNA: TGTGCCAGCAGTGGAATCGAAAGCAATCAGCCCCAGCATTTT; CDR3 protein: CASSGIESNQPQHF
clone size: many; J gene: TRBJ2-3; D gene: TRBD2; V gene: TRBV12-3/TRBV12-4; CDR3 DNA: TGTGCCAGCAGTCATGGGACTAGCGGTGCTCGCTGGACGCAGTATTTT; CDR3 protein: CASSHGTSGARWTQYF
clone size: many; J gene: TRBJ2-3; D gene: TRBD2; V gene: TRBV28; CDR3 DNA: TGTGCCAGCAGTTTCGGAGCGGGGGGCCGTGGAGATACGCAGTATTTT; CDR3 protein: CASSFGAGGRGDTQYF